This TCR beta chain was sequenced for a study of shared clonotypes between healthy human individuals. Findings and limits, study-wide: Generation probabilities were higher for clonotypes shared across all four sorted-subset donors than for unshared ones.

Measured with immunoSEQ multiplex PCR; TCRdb has only the in-frame clones, and not every one. The sample lists 1.4 million to 1.5 million clones; roughly 97% were seen once. In regard to this clone: Its antigen is still unknown.

V shed 0 bases and J shed 1 base, with 13 bases lying between them. The CDR3 totals 16 residues. Per germline, CDR1 SGHRS and CDR2 YFSETQ. The sequenced sample consisted of naive CD4+ T cells sorted from blood. This sample's subset: CD45RA+ positively selected. The J gene is TRBJ1-1, the V gene TRBV5-1, with a possible D match to TRBD1 (5 bases). The origin of this receptor is a man aged 25 to 45 in good health. For the CDR3, the DNA is TGCGCCAGCAGCTTGGTACCCACAGGAGCGAACACTGAAGCTTTCTTT. Protein product: CASSLVPTGANTEAFF.